This T cell receptor beta chain was sequenced during a study of T cell repertoires in cytomegalovirus infection. Whole-study findings and limits: Dominant in the ex vivo response were TCR beta clonotypes restricted by HLA-C and specific for CMV.

TCRdb reanalysed the reads using MiXCR and keeps one entry per CDR3 protein. This sample has about 900,000 distinct CDR3 sequences, with 30% to 40% found just once. Concerning this clonotype itself: Its antigen is as yet unknown.

Sequencing was performed on cultured CD8+ T cells from PBMCs, taken from culture after CMV antigen stimulation. The clonotype originates from a human donor in good health (CMV status not recorded). Some clones in this sample may be carry-over from other donors' samples.

The CDR3 here is CASSPRRAPPGETEAFF. In DNA form, the CDR3 reads TGTGCCAGCAGCCCCCGTAGGGCTCCCCCAGGGGAAACTGAAGCTTTCTTT. The chain recombines TRBV7-4 with TRBJ1-1; a weak D match, TRBD1 (6 bases). The CDR3 runs 17 residues. Per the germline V gene, CDR1 is SGHVT and CDR2 is SQSDAQ. Trimming pared 5 bases from V and 5 bases from J, leaving 24 bases between.